These 7 T cell receptor beta chains were all obtained from the same sample, sequenced in a study of blood T cells in healthy people across ages. It was with a sample-barcoded 5' primer and a J-beta primer mix that a second PCR of roughly 7 to 12 cycles was run. TCRdb analysed the 5' RACE reads with MiXCR anew, one entry per CDR3 protein. The sample holds hundreds of thousands of distinct CDR3 sequences, 44% seen once. Sequences were obtained from blood. The receptor source for this set is a man aged 60 to 75 in good health.

In regard to this clonotype: Germline and junction disagree at one end, which may indicate a read error. The gene calls are TRBV6-5 and TRBJ2-7; 7 bases match TRBD1. The germline V gene has CDR1 MNHEY and CDR2 SVGAGI. This CDR3 is 14 amino acids long. CDR3 loop: CTSSPGQDGYEQYF. The CDR3 coding sequence is TGTACCAGCAGCCCTGGACAGGATGGCTACGAGCAGTACTTC.

J is TRBJ1-1 and V is TRBV25-1; D is unclear. This CDR3 region has 15 residues. V was pared by 4 bases and J by 0 bases, with 12 bases between. The V gene's germline CDR1 is MGHDK and CDR2 SYGVNS. The CDR3 DNA reads as TGTGCCAGCAGTGGTCAGGAACCCTTGAACACTGAAGCTTTCTTT. Amino acids: CASSGQEPLNTEAFF.

This clonotype occurred many times. The chain employs TRBV29-1 and TRBJ2-7, with 11 bases identical to TRBD1. V shed 7 bases, J shed 7 bases, and the junction held 9 bases outside the gene matches. This CDR3 has 13 amino acids. Germline loops: CDR1 SQVTM, CDR2 ANQGSEA. CDR3 DNA: TGCAGCGGGGGGACCGGGACAGGGGGTGAGCAGTACTTC. Protein sequence: CSGGTGTGGEQYF.

Only one count was recorded for this clonotype. The chain recombines TRBV13 with TRBJ2-5; 7 bases line up with TRBD1. The closer fit of TRBJ2-7 to the DNA end suggests the J call may be wrong. CDR1 PRHDT and CDR2 FYEKMQ come from the germline V gene (reference sequence). The CDR3 consists of 15 residues. The CDR3 coding sequence is TGTGCCAGCAGCTCCAAGCCGGGACAGCTTTACGAGCAGTACTTC. The encoded protein is CASSSKPGQLYEQYF.

The gene calls are TRBV19 and TRBJ2-7; TRBD2 is a possible D gene (6 bases). CDR3 length equals 18 residues. V lost 7 bases, J lost 0 bases, and 25 bases lay in between. Germline V gene data show CDR1 as LNHDA and CDR2 as SQIVND (reference sequence). This CDR3 reads CASKRSVGGTGSSYEQYF. The CDR3 DNA sequence: TGTGCCAGTAAAAGGAGTGTAGGAGGGACTGGGAGCTCCTACGAGCAGTACTTC.

The chain has TRBV7-9 and TRBJ2-7; the match to TRBD2 covers 10 bases. With 5 bases clipped from V and 6 bases from J, the junction kept 10 bases outside the gene matches. CDR1 is SEHNR, CDR2 FQNEAQ, per germline (reference sequence). The CDR3 runs 15 residues. The CDR3 here is CASSALAGADGEQYF. The CDR3 coding sequence is TGTGCCAGCAGCGCCCTAGCGGGGGCAGACGGCGAGCAGTACTTC. Based on the CDR3 plus reference TRBV7-9 and TRBJ2-7, the full variable domain is DTGVSQNPRHKITKRGQNVTFRCDPISEHNRLYWYRQTLGQGPEFLTYFQNEAQLEKSRLLSDRFSAERPKGSFSTLEIQRTEQGDSAMYLCASSALAGADGEQYFGPGTRLTVT.

V is TRBV29-1 and J is TRBJ1-1; no clear D. Germline values: CDR1 SQVTM, CDR2 ANQGSEA. This CDR3 comprises 13 residues. V lost 6 bases to trimming and J lost 0 bases, with 11 bases between them. This CDR3 is CSVADGMNTEAFF. In DNA form, the CDR3 reads TGCAGCGTCGCAGACGGAATGAACACTGAAGCTTTCTTT.